Presented here are 4 T cell receptor beta chains from one specimen sequenced in a study of T cell clonotyping in hematopoietic cell transplantation (dated by TCRdb to 2020 to 2023). The library was prepared using the immunoSEQ multiplex PCR assay. TCRdb took this table from immuneACCESS and kept in-frame rearrangements with V and J called. Such tables lack part of the clones; where checked against another copy, unresolved V genes explain under half of the gap, and the rest is unexplained. For this sample there are fewer than 80,000 clones; roughly 93% appear just once. In total, the top ten clones hold about 1.5% of the sample. Sequencing was carried out using peripheral blood mononuclear cells. The receptors shown here come from a man aged 50-59 years in good health. Some clones in this sample may be carry-over from other donors' samples.

DNA of the CDR3: TGTGCCAGCAGCTTACTAGCGGGGGGTCTCTACAATGAGCAGTTCTTC. Its translation is CASSLLAGGLYNEQFF. This chain connects TRBV7-2 to TRBJ2-1; 11 nucleotides align to TRBD2. Looked up from germline, CDR1 is SGHTA and CDR2 is FQGNSA. CDR3 size: 16 residues. Trimming took 2 bases from V and 3 from J; bases not matched to a gene: 3. The entire variable domain, with the rest obtained from reference TRBV7-2 and TRBJ2-1, is as follows: GAGVSQSPSNKVTEKGKDVELRCDPISGHTALYWYRQSLGQGLEFLIYFQGNSAPDKSGLPSDRFSAERTGGSVSTLTIQRTQQEDSAVYLCASSLLAGGLYNEQFFGPGTRLTVL.

The chain couples TRBV9 to TRBJ1-6; weak D call: TRBD1 (5 bases). The CDR3 totals 15 residues. The V end was cut by 4 bases, the J end by 9 bases, with 17 bases between. The V gene's germline CDR1 is SGDLS and CDR2 YYNGEE. In DNA, the CDR3 is TGTGCCAGCAGCCTCAACCAGGGCAATCGTTCACCCCTCCACTTT. Residues: CASSLNQGNRSPLHF.

This chain joins TRBV25-1 and TRBJ2-1, with TRBD2 matching 8 bases. Trimming at V came to 7 bases and at J to 5 bases, leaving 1 base not matched to a gene. The CDR3 consists of 12 residues. Per the germline V gene, CDR1 is MGHDK and CDR2 is SYGVNS. CDR3 nucleotides: TGTGCCAGCATAGCGGGAAACAATGAGCAGTTCTTC. Its translation is CASIAGNNEQFF.

The V call is TRBV29-1, the J call TRBJ2-7; D is ambiguous. CDR1 is SQVTM, CDR2 ANQGSEA, per germline. The CDR3 length is 14 residues. Trimming took off 1 base at V and 2 bases at J, with 12 bases between the two ends. The CDR3 bases are TGCAGCGTTGAAGGAACAGCATATCCCTACGAGCAGTACTTC. Amino acids: CSVEGTAYPYEQYF.